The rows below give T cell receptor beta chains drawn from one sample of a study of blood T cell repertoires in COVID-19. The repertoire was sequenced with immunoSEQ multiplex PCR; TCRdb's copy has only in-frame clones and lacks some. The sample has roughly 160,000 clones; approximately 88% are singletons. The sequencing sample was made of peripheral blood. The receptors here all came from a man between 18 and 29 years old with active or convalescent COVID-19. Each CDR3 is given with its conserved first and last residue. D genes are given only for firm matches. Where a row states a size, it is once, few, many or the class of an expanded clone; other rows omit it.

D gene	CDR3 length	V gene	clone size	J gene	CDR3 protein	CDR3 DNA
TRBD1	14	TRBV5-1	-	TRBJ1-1	CASSLGQGGTEAFF	TGCGCCAGCAGCTTGGGACAGGGAGGCACTGAAGCTTTCTTT
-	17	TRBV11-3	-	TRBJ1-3	CASSLAGQEATGNTIYF	TGTGCCAGCAGCTTAGCGGGACAAGAGGCAACTGGAAACACCATATATTTT
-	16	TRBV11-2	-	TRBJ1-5	CASSLEGTLSNQPQHF	TGTGCCAGCAGCTTAGAGGGGACACTCAGCAATCAGCCCCAGCATTTT
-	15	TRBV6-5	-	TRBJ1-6	CASSTGLSYNSPLHF	TGTGCCAGCAGCACAGGGCTCTCCTATAATTCACCCCTCCACTTT
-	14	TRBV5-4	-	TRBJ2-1	CASSLEGPSHEQFF	TGTGCCAGCAGCTTGGAGGGGCCGAGTCATGAGCAGTTCTTC
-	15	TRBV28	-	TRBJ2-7	CASSLASGLSYEQYF	TGTGCCAGCAGTTTAGCATCGGGACTTTCCTACGAGCAGTACTTC
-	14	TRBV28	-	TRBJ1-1	CASTLRGRVTEAFF	TGTGCCAGCACTCTCCGGGGGAGGGTTACTGAAGCTTTCTTT
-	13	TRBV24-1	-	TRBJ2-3	CATSDLGEDTQYF	TGTGCCACCAGTGATTTAGGGGAAGATACGCAGTATTTT
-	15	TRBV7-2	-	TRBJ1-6	CASSLEQIYNSPLHF	TGTGCCAGCAGCTTAGAACAGATTTATAATTCACCCCTCCACTTT
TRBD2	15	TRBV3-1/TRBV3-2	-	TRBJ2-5	CASSQPGTKQETQYF	TGTGCCAGCAGCCAACCCGGGACTAAACAAGAGACCCAGTACTTC
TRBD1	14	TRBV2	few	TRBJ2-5	CASSRDRGRETQYF	TGTGCCAGCAGTCGGGACAGGGGGCGAGAGACCCAGTACTTC
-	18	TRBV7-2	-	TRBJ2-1	CASSLFLSGSPPASEQFF	TGTGCCAGCAGCTTGTTTCTTAGCGGATCTCCCCCAGCTAGTGAGCAGTTCTTC
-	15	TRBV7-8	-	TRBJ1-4	CASSSAGITNEKLFF	TGTGCCAGCAGCTCGGCGGGGATAACTAATGAAAAACTGTTTTTT
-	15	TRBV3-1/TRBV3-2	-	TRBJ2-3	CASSQERRGTDTQYF	TGTGCCAGCAGCCAAGAGCGACGCGGGACAGATACGCAGTATTTT
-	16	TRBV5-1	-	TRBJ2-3	CASSLGTAPSTDTQYF	TGCGCCAGCAGCTTGGGGACAGCGCCTAGCACAGATACGCAGTATTTT
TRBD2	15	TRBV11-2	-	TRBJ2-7	CASSARLAGGFEQYF	TGTGCCAGCAGCGCCCGACTAGCGGGAGGTTTCGAGCAGTACTTC
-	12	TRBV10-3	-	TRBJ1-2	CAISGQIYGYTF	TGTGCCATCAGCGGACAGATATATGGCTACACCTTC
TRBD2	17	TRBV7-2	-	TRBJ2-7	CASSLYGTSGRNYEQYF	TGTGCCAGCAGCTTATACGGGACTAGCGGGCGCAACTACGAGCAGTACTTC
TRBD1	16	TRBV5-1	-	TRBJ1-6	CASSPGTDRNNSPLHF	TGCGCCAGCAGCCCGGGGACAGATAGAAATAATTCACCCCTCCACTTT
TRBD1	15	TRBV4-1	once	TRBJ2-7	CASSHPGQGTYEQYF	TGCGCCAGCAGCCACCCCGGACAGGGCACCTACGAGCAGTACTTC
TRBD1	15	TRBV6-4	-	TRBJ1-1	CASSDRQGGSTEAFF	TGTGCCAGCAGTGACCGCCAGGGGGGATCCACTGAAGCTTTCTTT
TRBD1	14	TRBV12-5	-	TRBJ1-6	CASGWDRENSPLHF	TGTGCTAGTGGCTGGGACAGAGAGAATTCACCCCTCCACTTT
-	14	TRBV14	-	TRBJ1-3	CASSRQFSGNTIYF	TGTGCCAGCAGCCGACAGTTCTCTGGAAACACCATATATTTT
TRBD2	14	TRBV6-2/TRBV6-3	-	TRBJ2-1	CASSGGSSYNEQFF	TGTGCCAGCAGTGGCGGGAGCTCCTACAATGAGCAGTTCTTC
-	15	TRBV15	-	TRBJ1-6	CATSTEHSEGSPLHF	TGTGCCACCAGCACGGAACACAGTGAGGGTTCACCCCTCCACTTT
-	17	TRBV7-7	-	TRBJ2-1	CASSPSDTPSSYNEQFF	TGTGCTAGCAGCCCGAGCGATACCCCGAGCTCCTACAATGAGCAGTTCTTC
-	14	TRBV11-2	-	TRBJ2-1	CASSRSAGYNEQFF	TGTGCCAGCAGTCGTTCCGCGGGTTACAATGAGCAGTTCTTC
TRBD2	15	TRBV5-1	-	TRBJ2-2	CASSSGTPNTGELFF	TGCGCCAGCAGCAGCGGGACTCCGAACACCGGGGAGCTGTTTTTT
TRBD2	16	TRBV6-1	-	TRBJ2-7	CASSEASGLAGGEQYF	TGTGCCAGCAGTGAAGCGTCAGGACTAGCGGGAGGCGAGCAGTACTTC
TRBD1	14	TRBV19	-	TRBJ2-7	CASSLRTGGVGQYF	TGTGCCAGTAGTCTACGGACAGGTGGGGTAGGGCAGTACTTC
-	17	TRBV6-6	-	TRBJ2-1	CASSPTGALRIYNEQFF	TGTGCCAGCAGTCCTACAGGAGCCCTACGGATCTACAATGAGCAGTTCTTC
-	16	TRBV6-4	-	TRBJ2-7	CASSDWSGQRTYEQYF	TGTGCCAGCAGTGATTGGAGTGGCCAGAGGACCTACGAGCAGTACTTC
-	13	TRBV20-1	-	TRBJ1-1	CSASRLRWTEAFF	TGCAGTGCTAGTCGCTTACGGTGGACTGAAGCTTTCTTT
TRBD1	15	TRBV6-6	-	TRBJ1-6	CASKPGQGGSSPLHF	TGTGCCAGTAAGCCGGGACAGGGGGGATCTTCACCCCTCCACTTT
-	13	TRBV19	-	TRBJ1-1	CASSGWRNTEAFF	TGTGCCAGTAGCGGGTGGAGGAACACTGAAGCTTTCTTT
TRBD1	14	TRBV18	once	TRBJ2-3	CASLPGQGSDTQYF	TGTGCCAGCTTACCGGGACAGGGTTCAGATACGCAGTATTTT
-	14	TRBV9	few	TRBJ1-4	CASSVLPTNEKLFF	TGTGCCAGCAGCGTTCTTCCAACTAATGAAAAACTGTTTTTT
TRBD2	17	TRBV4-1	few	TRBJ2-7	CASSQVFFSGLPYEQYF	TGCGCCAGCAGCCAAGTCTTTTTTAGCGGGTTGCCCTACGAGCAGTACTTC
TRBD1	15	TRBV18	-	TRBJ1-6	CASSTGQGLLSPLHF	TGTGCCAGCTCAACCGGACAGGGGTTACTTTCACCCCTCCACTTT
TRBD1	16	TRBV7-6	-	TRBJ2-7	CASSSARDRGFYEQYF	TGTGCCAGCAGCTCCGCACGGGACAGGGGATTCTACGAGCAGTACTTC
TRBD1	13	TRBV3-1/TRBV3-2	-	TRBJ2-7	CASSRTGGYEQYF	TGTGCCAGCAGCAGGACAGGGGGCTACGAGCAGTACTTC
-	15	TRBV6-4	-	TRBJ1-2	CASSRRVAANYGYTF	TGTGCCAGCAGTCGTCGGGTTGCGGCTAACTATGGCTACACCTTC
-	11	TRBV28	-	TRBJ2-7	CASSLNTGLLF	TGTGCCAGCAGTTTAAACACAGGCCTGCTCTTC
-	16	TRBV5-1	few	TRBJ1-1	CASSLDGVVGGDEAFF	TGCGCCAGCAGCCTAGACGGAGTCGTAGGAGGAGATGAAGCTTTCTTT
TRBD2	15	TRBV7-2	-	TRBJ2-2	CASSFWTSGAGELFF	TGTGCCAGCAGCTTTTGGACTAGCGGGGCCGGGGAGCTGTTTTTT
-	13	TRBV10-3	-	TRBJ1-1	CAISDRLNTEAFF	TGTGCCATCAGTGACAGATTGAACACTGAAGCTTTCTTT
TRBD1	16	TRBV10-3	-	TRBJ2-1	CAISVGSGTGNNEQFF	TGTGCCATCAGTGTCGGATCCGGGACAGGAAACAATGAGCAGTTCTTC
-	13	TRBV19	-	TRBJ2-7	CASRVNGAGEQYF	TGTGCCAGTAGAGTCAACGGCGCGGGGGAGCAGTACTTC
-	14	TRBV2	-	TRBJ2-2	CASRPDKNTGELFF	TGTGCCAGCAGACCCGACAAGAACACCGGGGAGCTGTTTTTT
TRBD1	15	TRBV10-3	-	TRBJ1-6	CAISESDRNNSPLHF	TGTGCCATCAGTGAGTCGGACAGGAACAATTCACCCCTCCACTTT
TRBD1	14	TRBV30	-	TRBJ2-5	CAWSQRTGGETQYF	TGTGCCTGGAGTCAGAGGACAGGGGGAGAGACCCAGTACTTC
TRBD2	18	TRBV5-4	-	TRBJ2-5	CASSPETSGGLYQETQYF	TGTGCCAGCAGCCCCGAGACTAGCGGGGGACTGTACCAAGAGACCCAGTACTTC